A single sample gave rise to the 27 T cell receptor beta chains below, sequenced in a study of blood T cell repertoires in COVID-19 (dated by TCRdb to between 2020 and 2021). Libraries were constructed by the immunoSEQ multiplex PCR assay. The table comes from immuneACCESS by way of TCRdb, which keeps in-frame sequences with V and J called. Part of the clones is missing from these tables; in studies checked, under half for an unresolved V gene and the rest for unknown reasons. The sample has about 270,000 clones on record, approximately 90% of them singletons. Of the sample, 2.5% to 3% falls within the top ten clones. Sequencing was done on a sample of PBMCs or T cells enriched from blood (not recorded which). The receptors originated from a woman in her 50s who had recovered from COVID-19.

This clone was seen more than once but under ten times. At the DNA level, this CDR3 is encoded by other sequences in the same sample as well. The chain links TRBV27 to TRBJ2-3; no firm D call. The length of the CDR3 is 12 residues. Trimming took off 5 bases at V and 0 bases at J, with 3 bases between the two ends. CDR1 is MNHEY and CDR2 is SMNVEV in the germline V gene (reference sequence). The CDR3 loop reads CASSPSTDTQYF. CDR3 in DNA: TGTGCCAGCAGTCCTAGCACAGATACGCAGTATTTT.

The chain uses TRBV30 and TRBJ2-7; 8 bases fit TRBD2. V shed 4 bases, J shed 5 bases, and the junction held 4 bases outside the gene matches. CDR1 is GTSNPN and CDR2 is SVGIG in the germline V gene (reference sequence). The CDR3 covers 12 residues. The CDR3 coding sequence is TGTGCCTGGACGGGAGGGCCCCACGAGCAGTACTTC. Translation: CAWTGGPHEQYF.

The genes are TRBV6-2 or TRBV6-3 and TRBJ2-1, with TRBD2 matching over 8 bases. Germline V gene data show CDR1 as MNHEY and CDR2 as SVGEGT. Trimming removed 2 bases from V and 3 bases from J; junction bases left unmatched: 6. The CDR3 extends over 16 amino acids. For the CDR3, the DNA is TGTGCCAGCAGTTACGGTCCTAGCGGGCTCTACAATGAGCAGTTCTTC. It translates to CASSYGPSGLYNEQFF.

The CDR3 protein is CASSLVASTDTQYF. In nucleotides, the CDR3 is TGTGCCAGCAGTTTGGTAGCTAGCACAGATACGCAGTATTTT. The chain carries TRBV28 and TRBJ2-3, with unresolved D. This CDR3 has 14 amino acids. The V end lost 3 bases, the J end lost 0 bases, and 7 bases lay between the germline ends. Germline loops: CDR1 MDHEN, CDR2 SYDVKM.

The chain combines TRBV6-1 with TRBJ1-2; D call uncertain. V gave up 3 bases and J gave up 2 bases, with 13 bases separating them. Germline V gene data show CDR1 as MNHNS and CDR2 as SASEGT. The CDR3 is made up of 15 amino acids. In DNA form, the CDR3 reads TGTGCCAGCAGTGACGAGGCCAGCGGCAACTATGGCTACACCTTC. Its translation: CASSDEASGNYGYTF.

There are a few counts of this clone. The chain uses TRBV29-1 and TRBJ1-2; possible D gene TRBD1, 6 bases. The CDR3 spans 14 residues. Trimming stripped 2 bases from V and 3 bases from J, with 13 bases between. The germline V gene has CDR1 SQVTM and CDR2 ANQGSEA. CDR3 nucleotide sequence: TGCAGCGTTGAACCCCGGGCAGGGGACTATGGCTACACCTTC. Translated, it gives CSVEPRAGDYGYTF.

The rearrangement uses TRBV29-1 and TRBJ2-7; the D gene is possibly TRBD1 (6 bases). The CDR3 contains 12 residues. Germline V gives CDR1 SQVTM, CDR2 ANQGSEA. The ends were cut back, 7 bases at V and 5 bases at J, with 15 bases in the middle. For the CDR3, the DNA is TGCAGCGCCGTAGGGGGTTTGGACGAGCAGTACTTC. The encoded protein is CSAVGGLDEQYF.

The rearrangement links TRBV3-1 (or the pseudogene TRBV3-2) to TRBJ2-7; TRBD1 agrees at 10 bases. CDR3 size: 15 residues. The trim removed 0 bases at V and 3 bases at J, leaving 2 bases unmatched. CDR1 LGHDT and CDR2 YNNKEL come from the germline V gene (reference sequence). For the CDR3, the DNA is TGTGCCAGCAGCCAAGAGACAGGGGGCGTCTACGAGCAGTACTTC. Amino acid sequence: CASSQETGGVYEQYF.

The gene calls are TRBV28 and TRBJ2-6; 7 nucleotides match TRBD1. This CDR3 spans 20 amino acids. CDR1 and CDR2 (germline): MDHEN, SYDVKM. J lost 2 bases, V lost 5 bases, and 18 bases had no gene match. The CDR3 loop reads CASSTLGQANGRTGANVLTF. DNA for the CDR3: TGTGCCAGCAGTACCCTCGGACAGGCTAATGGGAGAACTGGGGCCAACGTCCTGACTTTC.

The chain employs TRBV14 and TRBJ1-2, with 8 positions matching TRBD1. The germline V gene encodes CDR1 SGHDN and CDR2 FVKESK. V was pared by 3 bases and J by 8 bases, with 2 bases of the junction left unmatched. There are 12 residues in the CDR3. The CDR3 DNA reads TGTGCCAGCAGCCATTCAGGGGGCGGCTACACCTTC. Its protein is CASSHSGGGYTF.

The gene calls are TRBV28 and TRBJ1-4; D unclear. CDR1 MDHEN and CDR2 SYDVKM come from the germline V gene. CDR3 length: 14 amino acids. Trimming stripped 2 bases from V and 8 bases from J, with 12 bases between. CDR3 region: CASSLSPQEEKLFF. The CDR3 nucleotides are TGTGCCAGCAGTTTAAGTCCGCAGGAAGAAAAACTGTTTTTT.

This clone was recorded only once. The CDR3 nucleotides read TGTGCCAGCAGTTCCCCCGTCGGGTGGGATGGCTACACCTTC. Its protein is CASSSPVGWDGYTF. The chain links TRBV28 to TRBJ1-2; D ambiguous. The CDR3 covers 14 residues. Per germline, CDR1 MDHEN and CDR2 SYDVKM. The V gene lost 4 bases and the J gene lost 6 bases, with 15 bases spanning the gap.

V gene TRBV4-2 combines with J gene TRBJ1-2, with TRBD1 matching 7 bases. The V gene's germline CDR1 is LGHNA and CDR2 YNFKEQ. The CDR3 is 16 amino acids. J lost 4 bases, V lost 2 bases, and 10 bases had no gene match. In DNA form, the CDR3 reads TGTGCCAGCAGCCAAACAAATGACAGGGACGGCTATGGCTACACCTTC. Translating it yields CASSQTNDRDGYGYTF.

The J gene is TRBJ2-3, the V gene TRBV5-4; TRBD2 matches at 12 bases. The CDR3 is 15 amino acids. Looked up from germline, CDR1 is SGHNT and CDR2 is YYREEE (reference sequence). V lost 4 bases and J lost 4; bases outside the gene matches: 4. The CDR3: CASSMTSGSADTQYF. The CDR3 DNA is TGTGCCAGCAGCATGACTAGCGGGAGCGCAGATACGCAGTATTTT.

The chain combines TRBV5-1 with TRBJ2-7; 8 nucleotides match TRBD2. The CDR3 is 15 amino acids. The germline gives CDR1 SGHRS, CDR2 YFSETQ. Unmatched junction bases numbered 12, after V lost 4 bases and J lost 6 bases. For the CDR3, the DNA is TGCGCCAGCAGCAGTACAGCGGGAGCGGTGGGCGAGCAGTACTTC. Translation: CASSSTAGAVGEQYF.

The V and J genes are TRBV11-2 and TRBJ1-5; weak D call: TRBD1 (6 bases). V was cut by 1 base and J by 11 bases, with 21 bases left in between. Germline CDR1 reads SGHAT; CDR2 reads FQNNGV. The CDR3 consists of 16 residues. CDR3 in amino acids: CASSLGAGTPALTQHF. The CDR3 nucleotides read TGTGCCAGCAGCTTAGGTGCCGGGACACCAGCCTTGACCCAGCATTTT.

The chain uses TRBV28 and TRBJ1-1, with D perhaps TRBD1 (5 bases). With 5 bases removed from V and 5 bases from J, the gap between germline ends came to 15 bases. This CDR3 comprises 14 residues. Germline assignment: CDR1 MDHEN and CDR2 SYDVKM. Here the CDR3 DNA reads TGTGCCAGCAGTGTTCAGGGATCTAGGACTGAAGCTTTCTTT. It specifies CASSVQGSRTEAFF.

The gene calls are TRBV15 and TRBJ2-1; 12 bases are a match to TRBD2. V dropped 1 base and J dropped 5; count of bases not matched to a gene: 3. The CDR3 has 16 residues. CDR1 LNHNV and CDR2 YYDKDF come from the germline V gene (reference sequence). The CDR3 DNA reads TGTGCCACCAGCAGAGTCCGGACTAGCGGGAACAATGAGCAGTTCTTC. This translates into CATSRVRTSGNNEQFF.

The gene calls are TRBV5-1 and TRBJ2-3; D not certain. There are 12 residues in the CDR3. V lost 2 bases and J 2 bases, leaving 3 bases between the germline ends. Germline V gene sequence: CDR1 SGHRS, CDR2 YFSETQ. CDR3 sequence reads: CASSFYTDTQYF. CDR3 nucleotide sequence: TGCGCCAGCAGCTTCTACACAGATACGCAGTATTTT. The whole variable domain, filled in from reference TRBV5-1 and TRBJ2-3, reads KAGVTQTPRYLIKTRGQQVTLSCSPISGHRSVSWYQQTPGQGLQFLFEYFSETQRNKGNFPGRFSGRQFSNSRSEMNVSTLELGDSALYLCASSFYTDTQYFGPGTRLTVL.

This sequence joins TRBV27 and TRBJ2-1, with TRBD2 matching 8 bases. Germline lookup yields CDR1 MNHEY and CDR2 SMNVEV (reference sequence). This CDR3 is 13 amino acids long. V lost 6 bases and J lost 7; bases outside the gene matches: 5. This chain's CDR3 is CASSRLASNEQFF. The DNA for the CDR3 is TGTGCCAGCAGCCGACTAGCGAGTAATGAGCAGTTCTTC.

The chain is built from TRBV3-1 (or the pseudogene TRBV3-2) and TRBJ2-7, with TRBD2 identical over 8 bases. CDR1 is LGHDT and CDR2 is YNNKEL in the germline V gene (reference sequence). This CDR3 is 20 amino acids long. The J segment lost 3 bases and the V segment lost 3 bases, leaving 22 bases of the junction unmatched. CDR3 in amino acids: CASSHRGRGLAGRSLYEQYF. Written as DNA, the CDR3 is TGTGCCAGCAGCCACCGAGGTCGAGGGCTAGCGGGTAGATCACTCTACGAGCAGTACTTC.

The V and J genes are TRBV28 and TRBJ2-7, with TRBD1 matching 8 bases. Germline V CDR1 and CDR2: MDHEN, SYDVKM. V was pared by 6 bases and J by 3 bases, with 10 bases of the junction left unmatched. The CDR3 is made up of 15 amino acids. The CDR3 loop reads CASSRDRHSIYEQYF. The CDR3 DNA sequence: TGTGCCAGCAGCCGGGACAGGCACTCCATCTACGAGCAGTACTTC.

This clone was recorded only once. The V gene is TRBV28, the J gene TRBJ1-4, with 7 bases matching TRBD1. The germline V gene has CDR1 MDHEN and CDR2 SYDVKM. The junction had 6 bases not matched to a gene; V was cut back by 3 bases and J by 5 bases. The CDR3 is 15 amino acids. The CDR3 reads CASSLAGTVNEKLFF. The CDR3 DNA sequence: TGTGCCAGCAGTTTGGCCGGGACAGTGAATGAAAAACTGTTTTTT.

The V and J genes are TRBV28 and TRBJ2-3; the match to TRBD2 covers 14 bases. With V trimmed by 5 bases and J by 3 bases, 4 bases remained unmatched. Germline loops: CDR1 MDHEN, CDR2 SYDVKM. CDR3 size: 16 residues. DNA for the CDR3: TGTGCCAGCAGTCAGGGACTAGCGGGAGTGACAGATACGCAGTATTTT. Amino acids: CASSQGLAGVTDTQYF.

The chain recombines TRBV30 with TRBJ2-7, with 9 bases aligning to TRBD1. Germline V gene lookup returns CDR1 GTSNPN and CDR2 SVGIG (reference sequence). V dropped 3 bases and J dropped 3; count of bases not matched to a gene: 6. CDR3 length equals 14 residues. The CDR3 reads CAWRRTGDFYEQYF. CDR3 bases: TGTGCCTGGAGGCGGACAGGGGATTTCTACGAGCAGTACTTC.

This chain's CDR3 is CASSQARTGKNIQYF. In DNA form, the CDR3 reads TGTGCCAGCAGCCAAGCCCGTACAGGAAAAAACATTCAGTACTTC. This sequence joins TRBV14 and TRBJ2-4; perhaps TRBD1 as D (5 bases). Trimming shortened V by 1 base and J by 4 bases, and 11 bases separated the two germline ends. Germline loops: CDR1 SGHDN, CDR2 FVKESK. This CDR3 spans 15 amino acids. The whole variable domain, remainder taken from reference TRBV14 and TRBJ2-4, is EAGVTQFPSHSVIEKGQTVTLRCDPISGHDNLYWYRRVMGKEIKFLLHFVKESKQDESGMPNNRFLAERTGGTYSTLKVQPAELEDSGVYFCASSQARTGKNIQYFGAGTRLSVL.

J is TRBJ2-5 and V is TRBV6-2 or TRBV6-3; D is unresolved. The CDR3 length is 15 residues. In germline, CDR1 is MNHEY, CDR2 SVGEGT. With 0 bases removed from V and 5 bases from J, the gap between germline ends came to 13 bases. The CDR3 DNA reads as TGTGCCAGCAGTTACTCGATAACTAAAAGGGAGACCCAGTACTTC. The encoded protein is CASSYSITKRETQYF.